A single sample is the source of the 28 T cell receptor beta chains below, sequenced in a study of cytomegalovirus exposure and HLA in healthy donors. Libraries were prepared by immunoSEQ multiplex PCR; TCRdb keeps only in-frame clonotypes and omits some of them. The sample lists about 120,000 clones, roughly 89% occurring once. Sequenced input: PBMCs. All receptors derive from a woman in her late teens or twenties in good health and CMV-seronegative.

The J gene is TRBJ2-7, the V gene TRBV6-1; tentative D call: TRBD2 (5 bases). The CDR3 is 15 amino acids. CDR1 and CDR2 from the germline V gene are MNHNS and SASEGT. V was shortened by 1 base and J by 4 bases, with 14 bases between the two germline ends. CDR3 amino acids: CASSEERVRNYEQYF. The CDR3 bases are TGTGCCAGCAGTGAAGAGAGGGTCAGAAATTACGAGCAGTACTTC.

This clone was recorded once. The CDR3 DNA follows: TGTGCCAGCAGACTAGGGACTAGCGACTACGAGCAGTACTTC. Amino acid sequence: CASRLGTSDYEQYF. V gene TRBV27 combines with J gene TRBJ2-7, with TRBD2 matching 10 bases. The V segment lost 6 bases and the J segment 3 bases; nucleotides outside the gene matches: 5. The length of the CDR3 is 14 residues. Germline loops: CDR1 MNHEY, CDR2 SMNVEV (reference sequence).

This clone was detected only once. The rearrangement links TRBV29-1 to TRBJ2-7, with 10 positions matching TRBD2. The CDR3 runs 15 residues. CDR1 is SQVTM and CDR2 is ANQGSEA in the germline V gene. V lost 1 base and J lost 2; bases outside the gene matches: 5. CDR3 coding DNA: TGCAGCGTTGAAGGGACTAGCGGTACCACCTACGAGCAGTACTTC. Its translation is CSVEGTSGTTYEQYF.

This rearrangement joins TRBV21-1 to TRBJ2-1; the D call of TRBD2 is as the table states it, not checked on the DNA. TRBV21-1 counts as a pseudogene. The CDR3 totals 17 residues. The CDR3 reads CASRSNATSGFYNEQFF. CDR3 nucleotide sequence: TGTGCCAGCAGATCTAATGCGACTAGCGGGTTTTACAATGAGCAGTTCTTC.

V gene TRBV7-2 combines with J gene TRBJ2-7, with 10 bases lining up with TRBD1. CDR3 length: 14 residues. After removal of 5 bases from V and 4 bases from J, the junction contained 5 bases not matched to a gene. The germline V gene encodes CDR1 SGHTA and CDR2 FQGNSA. The CDR3 spells CASSMDRGTYEQYF. The CDR3 DNA reads TGTGCCAGCAGCATGGACAGGGGGACATACGAGCAGTACTTC.

The V gene is TRBV6-5, the J gene TRBJ2-7; D perhaps matches TRBD2 (6 bases). Between the trimmed V and J ends, which lost 6 bases and 5 bases, there was a span of 14 bases. Per the germline V gene, CDR1 is MNHEY and CDR2 is SVGAGI. CDR3 length equals 13 residues. The CDR3 DNA follows: TGTGCCAGCAGCCCCAGACTAGACCACGAGCAGTACTTC. Protein: CASSPRLDHEQYF.

This chain connects TRBV4-1 to TRBJ2-7, with a possible D match to TRBD2 (5 bases). With 4 bases removed from V and 2 bases from J, the gap between germline ends came to 18 bases. This CDR3 contains 16 residues. Germline CDR1 and CDR2: MGHRA and YSYEKL. CDR3 in amino acids: CASSPSPGLVPYEQYF. For the CDR3, the DNA is TGCGCCAGCAGCCCGTCCCCAGGACTCGTCCCCTACGAGCAGTACTTC.

V and J are TRBV9 and TRBJ2-2; no clear D gene. In germline, CDR1 is SGDLS, CDR2 YYNGEE. The V gene lost 2 bases and the J gene lost 0 bases, with 5 bases spanning the gap. The CDR3 spans 14 residues. The chain's CDR3 is CASSVFTNTGELFF. CDR3 bases: TGTGCCAGCAGCGTGTTTACGAACACCGGGGAGCTGTTTTTT.

The chain has TRBV9 and TRBJ2-2; 7 bases line up with TRBD2. The trim removed 3 bases at V and 2 bases at J, leaving 4 bases unmatched. Germline V gene sequence: CDR1 SGDLS, CDR2 YYNGEE. The CDR3 extends over 15 amino acids. Written as DNA, the CDR3 is TGTGCCAGCAGCGAAGGGACTACAAACACCGGGGAGCTGTTTTTT. Residues: CASSEGTTNTGELFF.

V gene TRBV4-1 combines with J gene TRBJ2-7, with 10 bases fitting TRBD2. Germline V gene data show CDR1 as MGHRA and CDR2 as YSYEKL. The CDR3 covers 17 residues. The V and J ends lost 2 bases and 0 bases, in that order; junction bases with no gene match: 7. This chain's CDR3 is CASSQRSSGRPSYEQYF. As DNA, the CDR3 is TGCGCCAGCAGCCAACGAAGTAGCGGGAGGCCCTCCTACGAGCAGTACTTC.

This clone showed up just once. CDR3 loop: CASTNQDRTVRALVEKLFF. The DNA for the CDR3 is TGTGCCAGCACCAACCAAGACAGAACGGTAAGGGCGTTGGTCGAAAAACTGTTTTTT. The chain uses TRBV6-4 and TRBJ1-4; possible D gene TRBD1, 5 bases. The V end lost 7 bases, the J end lost 8 bases, and 32 bases lay between the germline ends. The CDR3 totals 19 residues. CDR1 and CDR2 (germline): MRHNA, SNTAGT.

J is TRBJ1-3 and V is TRBV7-9, with D maybe TRBD1 (6 bases). The length of the CDR3 is 15 residues. Deletions cut 4 bases from V and 0 bases from J, with 10 bases between. CDR1 and CDR2 (germline): SEHNR, FQNEAQ (reference sequence). CDR3 protein: CASSSTGYSGNTIYF. In nucleotides, the CDR3 is TGTGCCAGCAGCTCCACAGGGTACTCTGGAAACACCATATATTTT. Based on the CDR3 plus reference TRBV7-9 and TRBJ1-3, the full variable domain is DTGVSQNPRHKITKRGQNVTFRCDPISEHNRLYWYRQTLGQGPEFLTYFQNEAQLEKSRLLSDRFSAERPKGSFSTLEIQRTEQGDSAMYLCASSSTGYSGNTIYFGEGSWLTVV.

This sequence joins TRBV5-7 and TRBJ1-4; tentative D call: TRBD1 (5 bases). TRBV5-7 is filed as an ORF, its function uncertain. V gave up 2 bases and J gave up 4 bases, with 21 bases separating them. The CDR3 is made up of 18 amino acids. The CDR3 region is CASSFLAGTPMNNEKLFF. The CDR3 DNA is TGTGCCAGCAGCTTCCTTGCCGGGACTCCTATGAATAATGAAAAACTGTTTTTT.

This clone was found once. This rearrangement joins TRBV18 to TRBJ1-2; 10 bases match TRBD1. The junction had 1 base not matched to a gene; V was cut back by 1 base and J by 8 bases. CDR1 is KGHSH and CDR2 is LQKENI in the germline V gene. This CDR3 has 13 amino acids. The CDR3 DNA reads as TGTGCCAGCTCACCACTGGGACAGGGGGGCTACACCTTC. It specifies CASSPLGQGGYTF.

This clone was seen only a few times. The chain has TRBV14 and TRBJ2-5; the match to TRBD2 covers 9 bases. Per the germline V gene, CDR1 is SGHDN and CDR2 is FVKESK. V lost 4 bases and J lost 5; bases outside the gene matches: 8. This CDR3 region has 15 residues. The CDR3 coding sequence is TGTGCCAGCAGCCCATTGGGACTAGCAGGGGAGACCCAGTACTTC. Its translation: CASSPLGLAGETQYF.

This clone turned up a few times. CDR3 in DNA: TGTGCCAGCAGTGAGGTCCCGGGGGTATACGAGCAGTACTTC. Translating it yields CASSEVPGVYEQYF. V gene TRBV6-1 combines with J gene TRBJ2-7, with D possibly TRBD2 on 6 matching bases. The CDR3 spans 14 residues. In germline, CDR1 is MNHNS, CDR2 SASEGT. V lost 3 bases, J lost 4 bases, and 13 bases lay in between.

V and J are TRBV15 and TRBJ1-2; D not certain. The CDR3 extends over 13 amino acids. Germline V gene sequence: CDR1 LNHNV, CDR2 YYDKDF (reference sequence). The V and J ends lost 3 bases and 2 bases respectively, with 7 bases between them. As DNA, the CDR3 is TGTGCCACCAGCAGTGACGGGAACTATGGCTACACCTTC. This sequence encodes CATSSDGNYGYTF.

In its sample, this clone was seen once. This CDR3 is CASSPLTGLNTEAFF. CDR3 in DNA: TGTGCCAGCAGTCCCCTGACAGGTTTGAACACTGAAGCTTTCTTT. The rearrangement links TRBV27 to TRBJ1-1; D possibly corresponds to TRBD1 (6 bases). CDR3 length: 15 amino acids. Trimming took off 5 bases at V and 0 bases at J, with 13 bases between the two ends. The germline CDR1 and CDR2 sequences are MNHEY and SMNVEV (reference sequence).

CDR3 protein: CASRGSPANYGYTF. The CDR3 coding sequence is TGTGCCAGCAGGGGGAGCCCCGCTAACTATGGCTACACCTTC. The J gene is TRBJ1-2, the V gene TRBV2; no firm D call. The CDR3 extends over 14 amino acids. Germline assignment: CDR1 SNHLY and CDR2 FYNNEI. Between the trimmed V and J ends, which lost 6 bases and 0 bases, there was a span of 11 bases.

The J gene is TRBJ2-3, the V gene TRBV20-1; D perhaps matches TRBD2 (6 bases). Germline values: CDR1 DFQATT, CDR2 SNEGSKA (reference sequence). The CDR3 is 11 amino acids. V was shortened by 6 bases and J by 8 bases, with 12 bases between the two germline ends. Here the CDR3 DNA reads TGCAGTGCAGGGGACTCCTCTACGCAGTATTTT. Amino acid sequence: CSAGDSSTQYF.

The chain has TRBV19 and TRBJ2-1; D perhaps matches TRBD2 (6 bases). The CDR3 is 17 amino acids. CDR1 and CDR2 (germline): LNHDA, SQIVND (reference sequence). Trimming took off 5 bases at V and 6 bases at J, with 23 bases between the two ends. This chain's CDR3 is CASSPDPRENGRNEQFF. The CDR3 DNA reads TGTGCCAGTAGTCCGGATCCACGGGAGAATGGCCGCAATGAGCAGTTCTTC.

The chain employs TRBV18 and TRBJ2-7; weak D call: TRBD2 (6 bases). V was trimmed by 2 bases and J by 4 bases, leaving 18 bases between them. CDR3 size: 16 residues. Germline V lookup: CDR1 KGHSH, CDR2 LQKENI. CDR3 in DNA: TGTGCCAGCTCACCAGTCCTAGCGCTGGAGACATACGAGCAGTACTTC. Amino acid sequence: CASSPVLALETYEQYF. Full variable domain (remainder filled in from reference TRBV18 and TRBJ2-7): NAGVMQNPRHLVRRRGQEARLRCSPMKGHSHVYWYRQLPEEGLKFMVYLQKENIIDESGMPKERFSAEFPKEGPSILRIQQVVRGDSAAYFCASSPVLALETYEQYFGPGTRLTVT.

The gene calls are TRBV6-4 and TRBJ1-2; D call uncertain. The CDR3 totals 16 residues. Between the trimmed V and J ends, which lost 0 bases and 6 bases, there was a span of 17 bases. In germline, CDR1 is MRHNA, CDR2 SNTAGT. Written as DNA, the CDR3 is TGTGCCAGCAGTGACTCGAGTTTCTCCTCGGTTGATGGCTACACCTTC. Protein: CASSDSSFSSVDGYTF.

This clone was seen a few times. The genes are TRBV7-2 and TRBJ2-2; weak D call: TRBD1 (5 bases). CDR3 length equals 16 residues. Germline CDR1 is SGHTA and CDR2 is FQGNSA. The ends were cut back, 5 bases at V and 3 bases at J, with 16 bases in the middle. As DNA, the CDR3 is TGTGCCAGCAGCCAAATGGGGCAGGCGGACACCGGGGAGCTGTTTTTT. This translates into CASSQMGQADTGELFF.

The V gene is TRBV27, the J gene TRBJ2-1; D is perhaps TRBD2 (6 bases). V lost 3 bases and J lost 5, with 8 bases in between. The CDR3 totals 13 residues. Germline CDR1 is MNHEY and CDR2 is SMNVEV (reference sequence). The CDR3 loop is CASSFGTDNEQFF. As DNA, the CDR3 is TGTGCCAGCAGTTTCGGGACTGACAATGAGCAGTTCTTC.

V and J are TRBV27 and TRBJ2-7, with 7 bases fitting TRBD2. The CDR3 is 14 amino acids. The germline CDR1 and CDR2 sequences are MNHEY and SMNVEV (reference sequence). The V and J ends lost 3 bases and 2 bases, in that order; junction bases with no gene match: 4. DNA for the CDR3: TGTGCCAGCAGTTTCTCTAGCGGACCCTACGAGCAGTACTTC. Translated, it gives CASSFSSGPYEQYF.

V gene TRBV4-2 combines with J gene TRBJ1-1; possibly TRBD1 for D (5 bases). Per the germline V gene, CDR1 is LGHNA and CDR2 is YNFKEQ. The length of the CDR3 is 16 residues. Trimming took 0 bases from V and 1 from J, leaving 12 bases between them. CDR3 DNA: TGTGCCAGCAGCCAAGAGGGGGGACGGGGGAACACTGAAGCTTTCTTT. The encoded protein is CASSQEGGRGNTEAFF.

The chain uses TRBV4-2 and TRBJ2-5; tentatively, D is TRBD1 (6 bases). Trimming took 4 bases from V and 5 from J, leaving 14 bases between them. Germline CDR1 is LGHNA and CDR2 is YNFKEQ. This CDR3 has 14 residues. The CDR3 protein is CASSPTGLGETQYF. The CDR3 DNA reads as TGTGCCAGCAGCCCGACAGGCCTCGGGGAGACCCAGTACTTC.